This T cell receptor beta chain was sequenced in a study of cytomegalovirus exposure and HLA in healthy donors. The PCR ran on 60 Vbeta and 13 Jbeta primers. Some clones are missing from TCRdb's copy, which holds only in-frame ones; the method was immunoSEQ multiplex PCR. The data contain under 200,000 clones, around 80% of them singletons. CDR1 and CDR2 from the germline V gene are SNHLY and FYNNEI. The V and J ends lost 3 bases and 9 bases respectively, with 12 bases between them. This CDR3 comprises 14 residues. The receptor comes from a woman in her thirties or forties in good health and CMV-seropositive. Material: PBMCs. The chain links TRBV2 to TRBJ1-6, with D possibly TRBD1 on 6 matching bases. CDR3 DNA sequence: TGTGCCAGCAGTGAGAGGACAGCAGGTTCACCCCTCCACTTT. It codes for CASSERTAGSPLHF.